The 28 T cell receptor beta chains presented below share a single source sample, sequenced in a study of blood T cell repertoires in COVID-19. Here immunoSEQ multiplex PCR was the method, and the copy in TCRdb shows in-frame clones only, minus some. This table holds fewer than 300,000 clones, over 75% found once. Sequencing input: peripheral blood. These receptors were collected from a woman between 45 and 60 years old with acute or convalescent COVID-19.

The chain is built from TRBV5-1 and TRBJ1-1, with a tentative D call TRBD1 (6 bases). The germline V and J ends were trimmed by 0 bases and 7 bases, with 13 bases remaining between them. There are 14 residues in the CDR3. Per germline, CDR1 SGHRS and CDR2 YFSETQ. The CDR3 DNA reads as TGCGCCAGCAGCTTGGTTCCAGGGGTGGTTGAAGCTTTCTTT. It translates to CASSLVPGVVEAFF. The whole variable domain, filled in from reference TRBV5-1 and TRBJ1-1, reads KAGVTQTPRYLIKTRGQQVTLSCSPISGHRSVSWYQQTPGQGLQFLFEYFSETQRNKGNFPGRFSGRQFSNSRSEMNVSTLELGDSALYLCASSLVPGVVEAFFGQGTRLTVV.

J is TRBJ2-5 and V is TRBV21-1; the table's D call TRBD2 went unverified against the DNA. TRBV21-1 is listed as a pseudogene. This CDR3 is 17 amino acids long. Here the CDR3 DNA reads TGTGCCAGCAGCAAAAGAGGCGGGCTAGCGGAACAAGAGACCCAGTACTTC. Protein sequence: CASSKRGGLAEQETQYF.

J is TRBJ1-3 and V is TRBV27, with D maybe TRBD1 (6 bases). This CDR3 has 15 amino acids. The V gene lost 6 bases and the J gene lost 0 bases, with 12 bases spanning the gap. The germline V gene encodes CDR1 MNHEY and CDR2 SMNVEV (reference sequence). The CDR3 sequence is CASRDRLSSGNTIYF. The CDR3 DNA reads TGTGCCAGCAGAGACAGGTTAAGCTCTGGAAACACCATATATTTT.

The V gene is TRBV7-9, the J gene TRBJ1-3, with 7 bases matching TRBD1. V gave up 5 bases and J gave up 4 bases; unmatched junction bases: 11. CDR1 and CDR2 (germline): SEHNR, FQNEAQ (reference sequence). This CDR3 comprises 16 residues. CDR3 sequence (DNA): TGTGCCAGCAGCCAACGGACAGGTCGAAGGGGAAACACCATATATTTT. It translates to CASSQRTGRRGNTIYF. Filled out from reference TRBV7-9 and TRBJ1-3, the complete variable domain reads DTGVSQNPRHKITKRGQNVTFRCDPISEHNRLYWYRQTLGQGPEFLTYFQNEAQLEKSRLLSDRFSAERPKGSFSTLEIQRTEQGDSAMYLCASSQRTGRRGNTIYFGEGSWLTVV.

The DNA of the CDR3 is TGTGCCAGCAGGACTCCCAGGGATCAGCCCCAGCATTTT. Residues: CASRTPRDQPQHF. The V and J genes are TRBV7-4 and TRBJ1-5, with a possible D match to TRBD1 (5 bases). The CDR3 sequence is 13 residues long. The germline V and J ends were trimmed by 6 bases and 5 bases, with 11 bases remaining between them. Germline V gives CDR1 SGHVT, CDR2 SQSDAQ.

This sequence joins TRBV7-7 and TRBJ1-1; 7 bases align to TRBD1. Germline CDR1 is SSHAT and CDR2 is FNYEAQ (reference sequence). V lost 5 bases, J lost 1 base, and 7 bases stayed unmatched. CDR3 size: 15 residues. CDR3 loop: CASSPYRGRNTEAFF. In DNA, the CDR3 is TGTGCCAGCAGCCCTTACAGGGGCCGGAACACTGAAGCTTTCTTT.

V usage is TRBV27 and J usage is TRBJ2-1, with a tentative D call TRBD1 (5 bases). Trimming left V 5 bases short and J 0 bases short, with 14 bases between. The CDR3 runs to 16 residues. From germline, CDR1 is MNHEY and CDR2 SMNVEV (reference sequence). CDR3 DNA sequence: TGTGCCAGCAGTCGGACACCAGTTAACTCCTACAATGAGCAGTTCTTC. Translating it yields CASSRTPVNSYNEQFF.

This clone has just one count. The gene calls are TRBV20-1 and TRBJ2-5; 9 nucleotides align to TRBD2. The germline gives CDR1 DFQATT, CDR2 SNEGSKA (reference sequence). The CDR3 has 16 amino acids. V gave up 4 bases and J gave up 4 bases; unmatched junction bases: 13. The CDR3 is CSAIDAGGRGRETQYF. In DNA, the CDR3 is TGCAGTGCTATTGACGCCGGCGGGAGGGGTCGAGAGACCCAGTACTTC.

This rearrangement joins TRBV28 to TRBJ2-1; TRBD2 matches 14 bases. Germline-derived CDR1 and CDR2 are MDHEN and SYDVKM. The junction had 7 bases not matched to a gene; V was cut back by 2 bases and J by 1 base. The length of the CDR3 is 19 residues. In DNA form, the CDR3 reads TGTGCCAGCAGTTTAGGGGGTGGGACTAGCGGGAGTTCCTACAATGAGCAGTTCTTC. Protein sequence: CASSLGGGTSGSSYNEQFF.

This chain joins TRBV5-1 and TRBJ2-1, with 14 bases that match TRBD2. Trimming took 0 bases from V and 8 from J; bases not matched to a gene: 4. The CDR3 consists of 16 residues. Germline V gives CDR1 SGHRS, CDR2 YFSETQ. In nucleotides, the CDR3 is TGCGCCAGCAGCTTGGCCGGACTAGCGGGAGGCCATGAGCAGTTCTTC. Its protein product is CASSLAGLAGGHEQFF.

This chain uses TRBV5-4 with TRBJ2-1; 7 nucleotides agree with TRBD1. J gave up 6 bases and V 2 bases, and 11 bases lay outside the gene matches. This CDR3 has 16 amino acids. Germline values: CDR1 SGHNT, CDR2 YYREEE (reference sequence). The DNA for the CDR3 is TGTGCCAGCAGCTTCGGTTTAACAGGGGCCAGCAATGAGCAGTTCTTC. Its translation is CASSFGLTGASNEQFF.

This chain joins TRBV7-3 and TRBJ1-1, with TRBD1 matching 10 bases. The trim removed 5 bases at V and 4 bases at J, leaving 7 bases unmatched. Germline values: CDR1 SGHTA, CDR2 FQGTGA. This CDR3 is 15 amino acids long. DNA of the CDR3: TGTGCCAGCAGCCCAACGACAGGGGGCCGCACTGAAGCTTTCTTT. It codes for CASSPTTGGRTEAFF.

This clone was observed once. The chain employs TRBV7-6 and TRBJ2-1, with 10 bases matching TRBD2. The CDR3 runs 18 residues. V was pared by 5 bases and J by 7 bases, with 17 bases of the junction left unmatched. Germline-derived CDR1 and CDR2 are SGHVS and FNYEAQ. CDR3 region: CASSPRTSGTTGGNEQFF. For the CDR3, the DNA is TGTGCCAGCAGCCCACGGACTAGCGGAACAACCGGGGGGAATGAGCAGTTCTTC.

V and J are TRBV5-4 and TRBJ2-3, with 8 bases aligning to TRBD2. With 4 bases clipped from V and 4 bases from J, the junction kept 14 bases outside the gene matches. Looked up from germline, CDR1 is SGHNT and CDR2 is YYREEE (reference sequence). There are 17 residues in the CDR3. The DNA of the CDR3 is TGTGCCAGCAGCCACCTCTTAAGGACGGGGGGGGCAGATACGCAGTATTTT. Its protein product is CASSHLLRTGGADTQYF. Drawing the rest from reference TRBV5-4 and TRBJ2-3, the complete variable domain is ETGVTQSPTHLIKTRGQQVTLRCSSQSGHNTVSWYQQALGQGPQFIFQYYREEENGRGNFPPRFSGLQFPNYSSELNVNALELDDSALYLCASSHLLRTGGADTQYFGPGTRLTVL.

This rearrangement joins TRBV7-2 to TRBJ2-1; TRBD2 agrees at 13 bases. V dropped 1 base and J dropped 5; count of bases not matched to a gene: 5. Per the germline V gene, CDR1 is SGHTA and CDR2 is FQGNSA. This CDR3 is built from 17 residues. In nucleotides, the CDR3 is TGTGCCAGCAGCTTAGTCGGGACTAGCGGGAACCACAATGAGCAGTTCTTC. Translation: CASSLVGTSGNHNEQFF. The full variable domain, with the rest looked up from reference TRBV7-2 and TRBJ2-1, is GAGVSQSPSNKVTEKGKDVELRCDPISGHTALYWYRQSLGQGLEFLIYFQGNSAPDKSGLPSDRFSAERTGGSVSTLTIQRTQQEDSAVYLCASSLVGTSGNHNEQFFGPGTRLTVL.

The V call is TRBV27, the J call TRBJ2-1; D is unresolved. CDR1 is MNHEY, CDR2 SMNVEV, per germline (reference sequence). This CDR3 contains 16 residues. Trimming cost V 5 bases and J 0 bases, with 14 bases left between them. This chain's CDR3 is CASSILETRSYNEQFF. DNA for the CDR3: TGTGCCAGCAGTATCCTTGAGACACGCTCCTACAATGAGCAGTTCTTC.

This clone was seen a single time. This chain uses TRBV19 with TRBJ1-2; D not certain. Germline CDR1 is LNHDA and CDR2 is SQIVND (reference sequence). This CDR3 spans 10 amino acids. V dropped 5 bases and J dropped 6 bases, with 4 bases sitting between them. This CDR3 is CASSRDGYTF. As DNA, the CDR3 is TGTGCCAGTAGTCGGGATGGCTACACCTTC.

This clone has only one observation. The J gene is TRBJ2-3, the V gene TRBV10-3; 7 bases fit TRBD2. The CDR3 sequence is 14 residues long. Germline CDR1 reads ENHRY; CDR2 reads SYGVKD. Trimming cost V 7 bases and J 0 bases; bases outside gene matches: 4. CDR3 sequence (DNA): TGTGCCATCACATCGGGACTAAGCACAGATACGCAGTATTTT. This gives the protein CAITSGLSTDTQYF.

This sequence joins TRBV7-6 and TRBJ2-7; D possibly corresponds to TRBD1 (5 bases). The V end lost 3 bases, the J end lost 2 bases, and 8 bases lay between the germline ends. This CDR3 contains 13 residues. Germline CDR1 reads SGHVS; CDR2 reads FNYEAQ. Written as DNA, the CDR3 is TGTGCCAGCAGCTTCAAACAGGCCTACGAGCAGTACTTC. Its translation: CASSFKQAYEQYF.

The chain is built from TRBV6-1 and TRBJ2-3, with 7 nucleotides matching TRBD2. Germline trimming cut 0 bases from V and 1 base from J; bases unmatched to any gene: 1. The CDR3 length is 15 residues. Germline V gene data show CDR1 as MNHNS and CDR2 as SASEGT. In DNA form, the CDR3 reads TGTGCCAGCAGTGAAGCGGGGAGGGGCACAGATACGCAGTATTTT. Protein sequence: CASSEAGRGTDTQYF.

V usage is TRBV5-6 and J usage is TRBJ2-2; TRBD2 matches at 8 bases. The germline V gene has CDR1 SGHDT and CDR2 YYEEEE. The CDR3 is 15 amino acids. Trimming cost V 1 base and J 5 bases; bases outside gene matches: 4. The DNA for the CDR3 is TGTGCCAGCAGCTTGAAAAGCGGGGGTACCGGGGAGCTGTTTTTT. Its translation is CASSLKSGGTGELFF.

The chain couples TRBV3-1 (or the pseudogene TRBV3-2) to TRBJ1-2; weak D call: TRBD1 (5 bases). This CDR3 comprises 13 residues. Germline V gene data show CDR1 as LGHDT and CDR2 as YNNKEL (reference sequence). V lost 3 bases and J lost 10, with 15 bases in between. DNA for the CDR3: TGTGCCAGCAGCCAGGGGCCTGGTGGACCCTACACCTTC. Protein sequence: CASSQGPGGPYTF.

The V and J genes are TRBV28 and TRBJ1-1; D unresolved. V lost 4 bases and J 2 bases, leaving 17 bases between the germline ends. CDR1 and CDR2 (germline): MDHEN, SYDVKM. CDR3 size: 16 residues. DNA of the CDR3: TGTGCCAGCAGTTCCCTTGATTGGGCTCTAAACACTGAAGCTTTCTTT. This gives the protein CASSSLDWALNTEAFF.

This chain joins TRBV7-9 and TRBJ2-5; D might be TRBD1 (5 bases). Trimming left V 5 bases short and J 2 bases short, with 9 bases between. The CDR3 contains 13 residues. The germline V gene encodes CDR1 SEHNR and CDR2 FQNEAQ (reference sequence). CDR3 in DNA: TGTGCCAGCAGCGGGGCGGTACAAGAGACCCAGTACTTC. Its translation: CASSGAVQETQYF.

The chain uses TRBV25-1 and TRBJ1-2, with 11 bases matching TRBD1. CDR1 and CDR2 (germline): MGHDK, SYGVNS. The CDR3 length is 17 residues. V trimming: 1 base; J trimming: 7 bases; junction bases outside the gene matches: 11. The CDR3 sequence: CASSEWTGGSRTGGYTF. The CDR3 DNA reads TGTGCCAGCAGTGAATGGACAGGGGGCTCCAGAACTGGTGGCTACACCTTC.

The chain uses TRBV10-3 and TRBJ1-2; a possible D gene is TRBD1 (5 bases). The ends were cut back, 3 bases at V and 6 bases at J, with 11 bases in the middle. The CDR3 runs to 13 residues. Germline V lookup: CDR1 ENHRY, CDR2 SYGVKD. The CDR3 DNA reads as TGTGCCATCAGTGAAAGCCAGGGTGATGGCTACACCTTC. This gives the protein CAISESQGDGYTF.

The chain combines TRBV27 with TRBJ1-6; no firm D call. Trimming pared 6 bases from V and 4 bases from J, leaving 16 bases between. Germline values: CDR1 MNHEY, CDR2 SMNVEV (reference sequence). The CDR3 runs 16 residues. The CDR3 region is CASRGGSTSYNSPLHF. For the CDR3, the DNA is TGTGCCAGCAGGGGTGGGAGTACCTCATATAATTCACCCCTCCACTTT.

The chain recombines TRBV25-1 with TRBJ2-5, with a weak D call TRBD2 (6 bases). The CDR3 has 14 residues. V lost 7 bases to trimming and J lost 0 bases, with 12 bases between them. Germline V gives CDR1 MGHDK, CDR2 SYGVNS. The CDR3 DNA follows: TGTGCCAGCAATGGACGGGAGTACCAAGAGACCCAGTACTTC. This translates into CASNGREYQETQYF.